What follows is one TCR beta chain and its context. Trimming removed 5 bases from V and 6 bases from J, with 19 bases in between. This CDR3 is built from 16 residues. The germline V gene encodes CDR1 LNHDA and CDR2 SQIVND (reference sequence). These data originate in a study of control samples from healthy donors and cancer patients. Sequenced by immunoSEQ multiplex PCR; TCRdb stores in-frame clones only, minus some. The repertoire holds some 94,000 clones, with around 83% as singletons. What was sequenced was blood. V usage is TRBV19 and J usage is TRBJ1-4, with no clear D. This TCR was recovered from a woman between 50 and 59 years old in good health. The CDR3 sequence is CASSPLGGRRDEKLFF. The CDR3 DNA follows: TGTGCCAGTAGTCCCCTGGGCGGCAGGCGGGATGAAAAACTGTTTTTT.